The present T cell receptor (beta chain) was sequenced within a study of blood T cell repertoires in COVID-19. About the research overall: The United States, Italy and Spain provided the acute and convalescent COVID-19 samples.

Details on this clone: The same CDR3 can be traced to other DNA sequences in this sample.

The authors' processing: Nucleated cell number was recorded as an estimate derived from reference gene primer amplification. Generated by immunoSEQ multiplex PCR, the TCRdb table keeps only in-frame clones and is missing some. That table is the source of V, J and clone size, and D and trimming were worked out from the DNA. The profile shows 200,000 or so clones, approximately 85% of them singletons. This CDR3 has 15 amino acids. In germline, CDR1 is LNHDA, CDR2 SQIVND (reference sequence). After removal of 6 bases from V and 0 bases from J, the junction contained 5 bases not matched to a gene. The TCR originated in a man aged 45 to 65 who had recovered from COVID-19. The chain joins TRBV19 to TRBJ1-5, with 7 bases that match TRBD1. Sequencing was done on a sample of peripheral blood. CDR3 loop: CASSPTGYSNQPQHF. For the CDR3, the DNA is TGTGCCAGTAGCCCGACAGGGTATAGCAATCAGCCCCAGCATTTT.